This TCR beta chain was found in a study of blood T cell repertoires in COVID-19. Assay used: immunoSEQ multiplex PCR; TCRdb lists only in-frame clones, some missing. The sample carries over 250,000 clones, approximately 88% recorded once. The germline V gene has CDR1 SGHTA and CDR2 FQGNSA. This CDR3 is 16 amino acids long. With 1 base clipped from V and 2 bases from J, the junction kept 6 bases outside the gene matches. During active infection, Seattle patients enrolled and were then monitored through disease. Sequencing was performed on peripheral blood. This clonotype was obtained from a woman aged 65 to 85 with COVID-19, enrolled during active disease. The genes are TRBV7-2 and TRBJ2-5, with 8 bases lining up with TRBD1. DNA of the CDR3: TGTGCCAGCAGCTTAGTCCCGACAGGGGCGCAAGAGACCCAGTACTTC. Translation: CASSLVPTGAQETQYF.